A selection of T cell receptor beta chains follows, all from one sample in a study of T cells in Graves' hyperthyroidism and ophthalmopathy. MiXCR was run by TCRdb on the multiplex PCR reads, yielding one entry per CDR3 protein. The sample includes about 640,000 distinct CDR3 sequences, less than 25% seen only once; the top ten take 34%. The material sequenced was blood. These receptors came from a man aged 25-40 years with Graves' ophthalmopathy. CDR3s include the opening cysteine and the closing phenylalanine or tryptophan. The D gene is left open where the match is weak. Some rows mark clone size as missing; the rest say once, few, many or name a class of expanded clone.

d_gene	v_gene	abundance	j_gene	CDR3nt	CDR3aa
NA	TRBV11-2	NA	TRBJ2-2	TGTGCCAGCAGCTTAGATCTGAGGAGGAGGATCGGCGGGGAGCTGTTTTTT	CASSLDLRRRIGGELFF
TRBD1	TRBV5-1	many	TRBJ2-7	TGCGCCAGCAGCTCGGACAGGGCCCACGAGCAGTACTTC	CASSSDRAHEQYF
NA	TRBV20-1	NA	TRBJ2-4	TGCAGTGCTCCCGGCCTAGCCAAAAACATTCAGTACTTC	CSAPGLAKNIQYF
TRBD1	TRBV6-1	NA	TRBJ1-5	TGTGCCAGCAGTCCGACAGGGGTGGTCAATCAGCCCCAGCATTTT	CASSPTGVVNQPQHF
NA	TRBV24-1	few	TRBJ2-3	TGTGCCACCAGTGATTTCGGGGGAGCAACAGATGCGCAGTATTTT	CATSDFGGATDAQYF
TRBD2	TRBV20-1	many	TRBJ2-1	TGCAGTGCTCGTAGCGGGTACAATGAGCAGTTCTTC	CSARSGYNEQFF
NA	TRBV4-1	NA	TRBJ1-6	TGCGCCAGCAGCCAGGTCGGGGGGGGACCGAATTCACCCCTCCACTTT	CASSQVGGGPNSPLHF
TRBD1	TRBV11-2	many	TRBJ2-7	TGTGCCAGCAGCTTAGACAGGGGGAATTACGAGCAGTACTTC	CASSLDRGNYEQYF
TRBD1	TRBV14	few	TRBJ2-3	TGTGCCAGCAGCCAACTACAGGGGTCCACAGATACGCAGTATTTT	CASSQLQGSTDTQYF
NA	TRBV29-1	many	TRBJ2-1	TGCAGCGTTGTTTCAGGGTCCTCCTACAATGAGCAGTTCTTC	CSVVSGSSYNEQFF
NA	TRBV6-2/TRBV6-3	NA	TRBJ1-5	TGTGCCAGCAGGGGTCCGGGACAAACTGGCAATCAGCCCCAGCATTTT	CASRGPGQTGNQPQHF
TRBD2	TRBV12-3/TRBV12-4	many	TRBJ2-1	TGTGCCAGCAGTGGGACTAGCGGGAGTGGGTTAGGCTACAATGAGCAGTTCTTC	CASSGTSGSGLGYNEQFF
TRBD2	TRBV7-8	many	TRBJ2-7	TGTGCCAGCAGCTTAGACGCGGGAGGAACCTACGAGCAGTACTTC	CASSLDAGGTYEQYF
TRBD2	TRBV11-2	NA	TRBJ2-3	TGTGCCAGCAGTCCGAGGGAAGCGGGACTTAGCACAGATACGCAGTATTTT	CASSPREAGLSTDTQYF
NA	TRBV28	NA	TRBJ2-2	TGTGCCAGCAGTCTCCCCCTAAGGGCTCACACCGGGGAGCTGTTTTTT	CASSLPLRAHTGELFF
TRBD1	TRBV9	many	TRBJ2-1	TGTGCCAGCAGCGCGTGGGGACAGGGCTACAATGAGCAGTTCTTC	CASSAWGQGYNEQFF
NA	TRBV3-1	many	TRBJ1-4	TGTGCCAGCAGCCCAGGGAGGGATGGAAAACTGTTTTTT	CASSPGRDGKLFF
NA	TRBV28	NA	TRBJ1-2	TGTGCCAGCATCAGTGGGGGTGGCTACACCTTC	CASISGGGYTF
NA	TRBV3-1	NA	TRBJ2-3	TGTGCCAGCAGCCACCATAAGTATTTCACAGATACGCAGTATTTT	CASSHHKYFTDTQYF
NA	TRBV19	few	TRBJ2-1	TGTGCCAGTAGTATAGCCTCTTGGCGAAATGAGCAGTTCTTC	CASSIASWRNEQFF
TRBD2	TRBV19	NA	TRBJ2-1	TGTGCCAGTAGTATTAGAGCGGGAGGGTTGATCAATGAGCAGTTCTTC	CASSIRAGGLINEQFF
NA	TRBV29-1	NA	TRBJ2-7	TGCAGCGTTGATGGGCTAGCAGGGACCTACGAGCAGTACTTC	CSVDGLAGTYEQYF
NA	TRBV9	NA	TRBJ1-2	TGTGCCAGCAGCGTGGGGGAAAACTATGGCTACACCTTC	CASSVGENYGYTF
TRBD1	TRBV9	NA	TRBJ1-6	TGTGCCAGCAGCGCAGGGACAGGAACTAATTCACCCCTCCACTTT	CASSAGTGTNSPLHF
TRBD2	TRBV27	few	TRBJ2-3	TGTGCCAGCAGTCCCGCACCTTCGACTAGCGGGAGGGCCAATACGCAGTATTTT	CASSPAPSTSGRANTQYF
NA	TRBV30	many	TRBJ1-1	TGTGCCTGGAGTGAGGGGAGTACCACTGAAGCTTTCTTT	CAWSEGSTTEAFF
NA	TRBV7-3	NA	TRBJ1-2	TGTGCCAGCCGACCCGGGTCCACACCACAGGGCTACACCTTC	CASRPGSTPQGYTF
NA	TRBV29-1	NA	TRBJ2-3	TGCAGCGTTGAAGTACCTAGCGGCACAGATACGCAGTATTTT	CSVEVPSGTDTQYF
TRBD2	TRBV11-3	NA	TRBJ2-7	TGTGCCAGCAGCCCCCTGGGGACTACCCCCTACGAGCAGTACTTC	CASSPLGTTPYEQYF
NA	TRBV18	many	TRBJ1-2	TGTGCCAGCTCACCACAGGAATCAGCTAACTATGGCTACACCTTC	CASSPQESANYGYTF
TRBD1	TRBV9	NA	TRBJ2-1	TGTGCCAGCAGCGTAGCTGGGACAGGGAGCTCCTACAATGAGCAGTTCTTC	CASSVAGTGSSYNEQFF
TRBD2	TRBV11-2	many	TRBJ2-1	TGTGCCAGCAGTTCTGGACTAGCGGGAGGGCCTATAGGCAATGAGCAGTTCTTC	CASSSGLAGGPIGNEQFF
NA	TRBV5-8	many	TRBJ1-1	TGTGCCAGCAGCTTGGTTAGGGTGAGGGAAGCTTTCTTT	CASSLVRVREAFF
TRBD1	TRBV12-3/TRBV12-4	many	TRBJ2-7	TGTGCCAGCAGTCAGACAGGGAACGACGAGCAGTACTTC	CASSQTGNDEQYF
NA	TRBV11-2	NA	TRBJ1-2	TGCGCCAGCAGCCACCCGGGACAAAACCATGGCTACACCTTC	CASSHPGQNHGYTF
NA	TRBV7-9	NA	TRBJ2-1	TGTGCCAGCAAAGGGCTAGCGACCACCTACAATGAGCAGTTCTTC	CASKGLATTYNEQFF
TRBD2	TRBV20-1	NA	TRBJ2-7	TGCAGTGCCCGGATAGGACTAGCGGCTTACGAGCAGTACTTC	CSARIGLAAYEQYF
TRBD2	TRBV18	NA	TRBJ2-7	TGTGCCAGCTCACCACCTAGCGGGGTCCACGAGCAGTACTTC	CASSPPSGVHEQYF
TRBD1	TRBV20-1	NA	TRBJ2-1	TGCAGTGCTAGATCAGGACAGGGCTACAATGAGCAGTTCTTC	CSARSGQGYNEQFF
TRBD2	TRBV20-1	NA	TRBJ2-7	TGCAGTGCTAGAGATGATCGACTAGCGGTCGACGAGCAGTACTTC	CSARDDRLAVDEQYF
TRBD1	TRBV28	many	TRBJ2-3	TGTGCCAGCAGTGATGACAGGGACGGCACAGATACGCAGTATTTT	CASSDDRDGTDTQYF
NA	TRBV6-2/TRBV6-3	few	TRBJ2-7	TGTGCCAGCAGGGATGGGGACCTCGGGGAGCAGTACTTC	CASRDGDLGEQYF
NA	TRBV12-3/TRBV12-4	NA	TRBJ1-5	TGTGCCAGCAGCCTCGCAGGGGCCGGGAATCAGCCCCAGCATTTT	CASSLAGAGNQPQHF
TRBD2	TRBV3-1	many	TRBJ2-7	TGTGCCAGCAGCCAAGAACTAGCGGCAGCCTACGAGCAGTACTTC	CASSQELAAAYEQYF
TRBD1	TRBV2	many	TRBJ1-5	TGTGCCAGCAATACGGACAGGGGGCTCAATCAGCCCCAGCATTTT	CASNTDRGLNQPQHF
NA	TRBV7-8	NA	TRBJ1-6	TGTGCCAGCAGCCCCCAAGGCCTGTATAATTCACCCCTCCACTTT	CASSPQGLYNSPLHF
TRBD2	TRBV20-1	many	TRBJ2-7	TGCAGTGCTAGAGATCTAGAGGGACTAGCGGGCTACGAGCAGTACTTC	CSARDLEGLAGYEQYF
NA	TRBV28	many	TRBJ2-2	TGTGCCAGCAGGCAGAACACCGGGGAGCTGTTTTTT	CASRQNTGELFF
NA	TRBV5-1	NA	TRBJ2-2	TGCGCCAGCACCTTAGCCACAGGGAGCACCGGGGAGCTGTTTTTT	CASTLATGSTGELFF
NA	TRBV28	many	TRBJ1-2	TGTGCCAGCAGTATGTGGGTGGACAGTAGGGATGGCTACACCTTC	CASSMWVDSRDGYTF